This T cell receptor (beta chain) was profiled in a study of CD8 T cells in ankylosing spondylitis. Study-wide findings and caveats: Clones that were linked to disease were CD8+ and were relatively rare in peripheral blood. A TCR beta motif of under ten highly homologous variants seemed to mark ankylosing spondylitis blood. Reported data indicate significant enrichment of disease-linked clones within matched ankylosing spondylitis synovial fluid.

CDR3 size: 16 residues. The ends lost 5 bases at V and 1 base at J; junction bases unmatched: 9. Worth noting for this clonotype: Its antigen is still unknown.

Each TCR beta library was made by quantitative 5'-RACE that incorporated molecular barcodes. Via MiXCR, TCRdb re-called the 5' RACE reads, giving one row per CDR3 protein. Here the sample spans 500,000 to 550,000 distinct CDR3 sequences, 9.5% to 15% being singletons. V gene TRBV12-3 or TRBV12-4 combines with J gene TRBJ2-7; TRBD1 agrees at 9 bases. The receptor's source is a male donor with ankylosing spondylitis. The sample was blood, either unsorted or a sorted T cell fraction (not recorded which). CDR3 nucleotides: TGTGCCAGCAGTCTCACGCCGGGACAGGGTTCCTACGAGCAGTACGTC. It translates to CASSLTPGQGSYEQYV.